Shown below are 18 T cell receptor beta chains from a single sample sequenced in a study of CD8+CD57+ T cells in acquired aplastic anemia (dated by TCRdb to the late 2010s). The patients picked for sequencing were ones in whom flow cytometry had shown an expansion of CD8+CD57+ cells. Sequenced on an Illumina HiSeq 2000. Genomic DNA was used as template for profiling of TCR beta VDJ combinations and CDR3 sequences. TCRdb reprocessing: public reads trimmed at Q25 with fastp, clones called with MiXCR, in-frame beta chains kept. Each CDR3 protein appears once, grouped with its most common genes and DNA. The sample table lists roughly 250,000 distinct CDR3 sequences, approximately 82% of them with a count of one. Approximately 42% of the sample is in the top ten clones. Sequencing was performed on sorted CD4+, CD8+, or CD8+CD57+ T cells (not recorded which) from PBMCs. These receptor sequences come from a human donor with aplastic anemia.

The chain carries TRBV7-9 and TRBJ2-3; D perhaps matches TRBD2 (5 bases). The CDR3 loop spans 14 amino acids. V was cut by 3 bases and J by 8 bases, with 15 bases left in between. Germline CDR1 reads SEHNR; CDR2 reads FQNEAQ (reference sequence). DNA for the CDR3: TGTGCCAGCAGCTTTGCGGGCGCTCTCGGTACGCAGTATTTT. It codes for CASSFAGALGTQYF.

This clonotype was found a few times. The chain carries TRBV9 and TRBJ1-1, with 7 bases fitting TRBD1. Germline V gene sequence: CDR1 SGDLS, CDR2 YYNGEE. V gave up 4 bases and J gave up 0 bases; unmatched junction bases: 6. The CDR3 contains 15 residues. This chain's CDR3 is CASSSGGVMNTEAFF. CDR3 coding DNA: TGTGCCAGCAGCTCAGGGGGGGTGATGAACACTGAAGCTTTCTTT.

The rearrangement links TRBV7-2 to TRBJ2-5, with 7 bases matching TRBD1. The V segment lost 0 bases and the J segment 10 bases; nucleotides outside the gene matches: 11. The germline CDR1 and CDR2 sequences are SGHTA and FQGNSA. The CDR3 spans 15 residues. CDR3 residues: CASSLAGGAKEGQYF. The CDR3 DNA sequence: TGTGCCAGCAGCTTAGCAGGGGGCGCCAAAGAGGGCCAGTACTTC.

For the CDR3, the DNA is TGTGCCAGCAGCTTTCATATAAGCGGGAACACTGAAGCTTTCTTT. Amino acid sequence: CASSFHISGNTEAFF. The chain combines TRBV7-9 with TRBJ1-1, with unresolved D. The V and J ends lost 3 bases and 1 base respectively, with 12 bases between them. Germline CDR1 reads SEHNR; CDR2 reads FQNEAQ (reference sequence). The CDR3 totals 15 residues.

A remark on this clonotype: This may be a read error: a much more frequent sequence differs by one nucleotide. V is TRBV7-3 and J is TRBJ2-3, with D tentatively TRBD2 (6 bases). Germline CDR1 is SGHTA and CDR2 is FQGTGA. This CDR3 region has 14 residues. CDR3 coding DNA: TGTGCCAGCAGTTCTACCGGGACTTGGGGAGAGACCCAGTTT. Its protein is CASSSTGTWGETQF.

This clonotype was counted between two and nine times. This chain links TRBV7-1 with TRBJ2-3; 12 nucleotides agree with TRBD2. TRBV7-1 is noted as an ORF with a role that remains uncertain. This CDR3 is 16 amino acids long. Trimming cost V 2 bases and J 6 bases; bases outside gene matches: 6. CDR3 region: CASSSQLAGGPDTQYF. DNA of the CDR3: TGTGCCAGCAGCTCACAACTAGCGGGAGGTCCCGATACGCAGTATTTT.

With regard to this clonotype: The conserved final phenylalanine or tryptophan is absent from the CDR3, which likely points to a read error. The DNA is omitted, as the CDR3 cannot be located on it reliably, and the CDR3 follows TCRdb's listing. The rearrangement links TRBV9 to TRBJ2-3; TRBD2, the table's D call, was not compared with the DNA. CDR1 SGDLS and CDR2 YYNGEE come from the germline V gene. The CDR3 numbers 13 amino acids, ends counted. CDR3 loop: CASSDAGTKGNNV.

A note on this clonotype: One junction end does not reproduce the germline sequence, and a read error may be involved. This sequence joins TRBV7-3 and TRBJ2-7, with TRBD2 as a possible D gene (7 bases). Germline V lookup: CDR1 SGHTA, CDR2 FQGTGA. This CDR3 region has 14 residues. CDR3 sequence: CASSVGGVADEQYF. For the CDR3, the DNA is TGTGCCAGCAGCGTAGGGGGGGTAGCCGATGAGCAGTATTTC.

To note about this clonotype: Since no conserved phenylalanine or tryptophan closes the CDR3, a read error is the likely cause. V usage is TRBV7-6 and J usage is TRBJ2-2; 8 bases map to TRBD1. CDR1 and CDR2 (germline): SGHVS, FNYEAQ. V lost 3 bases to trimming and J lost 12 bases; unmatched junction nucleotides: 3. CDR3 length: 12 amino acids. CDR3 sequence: CASSLVRGQLFL. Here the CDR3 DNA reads TGTGCCAGCAGCTTGGTCAGGGGGCAGCTGTTTCTT.

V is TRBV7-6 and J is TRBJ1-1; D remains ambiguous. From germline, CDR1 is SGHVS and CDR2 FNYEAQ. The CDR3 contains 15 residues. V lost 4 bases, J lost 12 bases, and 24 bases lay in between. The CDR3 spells CASSSDMTRNPVPFF. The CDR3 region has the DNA TGTGCCAGCAGCTCAGACATGACGCGGAACCCTGTACCTTTCTTT.

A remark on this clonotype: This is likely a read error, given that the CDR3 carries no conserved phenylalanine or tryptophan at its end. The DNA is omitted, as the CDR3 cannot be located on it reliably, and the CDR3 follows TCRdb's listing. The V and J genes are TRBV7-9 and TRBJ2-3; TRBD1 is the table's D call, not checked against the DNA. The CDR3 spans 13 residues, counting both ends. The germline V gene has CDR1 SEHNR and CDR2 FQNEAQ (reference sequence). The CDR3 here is CASGDGGNGTAYS.

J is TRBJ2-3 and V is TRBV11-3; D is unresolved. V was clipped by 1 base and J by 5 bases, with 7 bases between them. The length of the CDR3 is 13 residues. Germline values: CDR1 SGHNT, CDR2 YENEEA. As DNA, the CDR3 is TGTGCCAGCAGCTTAGGGGCCAGAGATACGCAGTATTTT. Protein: CASSLGARDTQYF.

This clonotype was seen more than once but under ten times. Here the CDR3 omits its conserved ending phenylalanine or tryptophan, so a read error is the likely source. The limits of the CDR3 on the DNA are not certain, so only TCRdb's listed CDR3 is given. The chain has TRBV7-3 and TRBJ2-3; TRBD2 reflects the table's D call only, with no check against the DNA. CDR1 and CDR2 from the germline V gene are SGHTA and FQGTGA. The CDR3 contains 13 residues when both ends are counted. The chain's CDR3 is CASSLTKRGNYNE.

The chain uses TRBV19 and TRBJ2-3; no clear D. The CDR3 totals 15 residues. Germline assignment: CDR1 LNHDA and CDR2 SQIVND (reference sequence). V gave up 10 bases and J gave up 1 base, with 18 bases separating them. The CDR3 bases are TGTGCCACCCGACTGACGGCTGCGGGCACAGATACGCAGTATTTT. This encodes CATRLTAAGTDTQYF.

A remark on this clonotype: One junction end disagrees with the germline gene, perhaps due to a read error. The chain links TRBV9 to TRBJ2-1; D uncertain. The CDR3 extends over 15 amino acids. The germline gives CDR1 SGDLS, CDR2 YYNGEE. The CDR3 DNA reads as TGTGCCAGCAGCGTATACCATACCTCCTACCATGAGCAGTTCTTC. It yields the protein CASSVYHTSYHEQFF.

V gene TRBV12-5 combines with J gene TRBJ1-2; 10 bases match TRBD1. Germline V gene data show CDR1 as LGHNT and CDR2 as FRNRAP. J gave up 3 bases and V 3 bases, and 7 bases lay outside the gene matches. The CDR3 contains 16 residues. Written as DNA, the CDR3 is TGTGCTAGTGGTTTACGGGACAGGGGCTTGGACTATGGCTACACCTTC. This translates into CASGLRDRGLDYGYTF.

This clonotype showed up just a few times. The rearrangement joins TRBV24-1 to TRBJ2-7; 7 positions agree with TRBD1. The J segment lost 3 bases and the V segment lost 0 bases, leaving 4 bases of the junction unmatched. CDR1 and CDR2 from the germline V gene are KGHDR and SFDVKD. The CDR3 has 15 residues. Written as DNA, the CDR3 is TGTGCCACCAGTGATTTGCCAGGGGGTAACTACGAGCAGTACTTC. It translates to CATSDLPGGNYEQYF.

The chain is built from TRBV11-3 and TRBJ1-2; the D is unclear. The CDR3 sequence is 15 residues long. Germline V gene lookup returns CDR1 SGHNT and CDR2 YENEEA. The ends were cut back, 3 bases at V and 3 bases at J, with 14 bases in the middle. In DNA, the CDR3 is TGTGCCAGCAGCTTGAATGGGAGCGCCGACTATGGCTACACCTTC. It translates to CASSLNGSADYGYTF.